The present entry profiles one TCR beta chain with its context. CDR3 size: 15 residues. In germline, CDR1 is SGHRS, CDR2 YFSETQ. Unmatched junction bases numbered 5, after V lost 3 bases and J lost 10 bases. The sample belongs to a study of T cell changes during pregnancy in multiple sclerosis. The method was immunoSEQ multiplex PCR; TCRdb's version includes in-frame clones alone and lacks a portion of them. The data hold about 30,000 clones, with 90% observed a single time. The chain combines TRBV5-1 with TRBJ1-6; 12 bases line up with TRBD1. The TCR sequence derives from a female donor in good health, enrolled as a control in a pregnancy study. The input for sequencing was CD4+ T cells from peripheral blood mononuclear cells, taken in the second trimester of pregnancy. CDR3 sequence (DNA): TGCGCCAGCAGCTCAACCGGGACAGGGGGCTCACCCCTCCACTTT. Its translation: CASSSTGTGGSPLHF.